The present T cell receptor (beta chain) was sequenced within a study of T cells in localized non-small cell lung cancer. Regarding the study as a whole: Longer overall survival was seen with higher T cell density measured in blood. There was higher T cell clonality in uninvolved adjacent lung than in tumor, and it was highest there. Investigators sequenced only a single tumor region, leaving heterogeneity possible.

Generated by immunoSEQ multiplex PCR, the TCRdb table keeps only in-frame clones and is missing some. The sample yields more than 20,000 clones, approximately 86% seen once. Notes on this clone: Its antigen is as yet unknown.

CDR1 and CDR2 from the germline V gene are MGHRA and YSYEKL. This CDR3 comprises 16 residues. V lost 1 base, J lost 0 bases, and 10 bases lay in between. The source was peripheral blood, collected before any cancer treatment. This TCR derives from a female donor at least 60 years old with stage I lung adenocarcinoma. This rearrangement joins TRBV4-1 to TRBJ1-5; maybe TRBD1 (5 bases). In DNA, the CDR3 is TGCGCCAGCAGCCAAGGGGGGAGGACTAGCAATCAGCCCCAGCATTTT. It codes for CASSQGGRTSNQPQHF.